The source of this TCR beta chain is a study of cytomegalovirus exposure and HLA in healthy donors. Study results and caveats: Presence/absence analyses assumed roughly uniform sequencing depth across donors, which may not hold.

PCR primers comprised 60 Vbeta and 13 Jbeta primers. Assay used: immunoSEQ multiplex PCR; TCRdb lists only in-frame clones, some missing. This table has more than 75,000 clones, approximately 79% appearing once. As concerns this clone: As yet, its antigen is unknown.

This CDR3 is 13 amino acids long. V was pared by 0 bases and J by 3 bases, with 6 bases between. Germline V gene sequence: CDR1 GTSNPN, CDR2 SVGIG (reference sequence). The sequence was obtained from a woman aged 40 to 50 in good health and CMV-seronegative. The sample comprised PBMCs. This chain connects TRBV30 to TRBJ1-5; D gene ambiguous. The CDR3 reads CAWSVGDNQPQHF. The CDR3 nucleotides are TGTGCCTGGAGTGTAGGAGACAATCAGCCCCAGCATTTT.